A selection of T cell receptor beta chains follows, all from one sample in a study of vaccination effects on CD4 cells after COVID-19. This table comes from immunoSEQ multiplex PCR, and its TCRdb copy is limited to in-frame clones, with some not included. The sample lists about 63,000 clones, 75% occurring once. The antigens these receptors bind are not known. Sequences were derived from CD4+ T cells from PBMCs cultured with HCoV-OC43 spike peptides, sampled before COVID-19 vaccination. The receptors shown here come from a human donor who received a COVID-19 vaccine. The CDR3 runs from the conserved cysteine through the conserved F or W. The D gene is left open where the match is weak. The size field is filled for only some rows; it gives once, few, many or a size class.

>TRBV15|-|TRBJ1-5|-
CATSRDSGSNQPQHF
TGTGCCACCAGCAGAGATTCAGGTAGCAATCAGCCCCAGCATTTT
>TRBV6-6|-|TRBJ2-4|few
CASRRDDGENIQYF
TGTGCCAGCAGGCGGGACGATGGGGAAAACATTCAGTACTTC
>TRBV19|-|TRBJ1-4|-
CASSRPGFGEKLFF
TGTGCCAGTAGTCGACCGGGATTTGGGGAAAAACTGTTTTTT
>TRBV28|-|TRBJ2-2|-
CASSLLGRDTGELFF
TGTGCCAGCAGTTTACTGGGTCGGGACACCGGGGAGCTGTTTTTT
>TRBV2|TRBD1|TRBJ1-3|-
CASRKGDSYSGNTIYF
TGTGCCAGCAGGAAGGGGGACAGTTACTCTGGAAACACCATATATTTT
>TRBV7-9|-|TRBJ1-1|-
CASSLAGGLNTEAFF
TGTGCCAGCAGCTTAGCGGGGGGCCTCAACACTGAAGCTTTCTTT
>TRBV5-1|-|TRBJ2-1|-
CASSLAAGMTYNEQFF
TGCGCCAGCAGCTTGGCTGCAGGGATGACCTACAATGAGCAGTTCTTC
>TRBV7-8|-|TRBJ1-1|-
CASTIRVASTEAFF
TGTGCCAGCACCATCAGGGTTGCGAGTACTGAAGCTTTCTTT
>TRBV18|-|TRBJ2-1|-
CASSLLPQVGFNEQFF
TGTGCCAGCTCACTTCTACCGCAGGTCGGTTTCAATGAGCAGTTCTTC
>TRBV6-6|-|TRBJ1-2|-
CASSLAGTRGGGYTF
TGTGCCAGCAGTTTAGCCGGGACAAGAGGTGGTGGCTACACCTTC
>TRBV19|TRBD1|TRBJ1-2|-
CASSPQGDRDSYGYTF
TGTGCCAGTAGCCCCCAGGGGGACAGGGATTCCTATGGCTACACCTTC
>TRBV9|TRBD1|TRBJ1-4|-
CASSRTGTNEKLFF
TGTGCCAGCAGCCGGACAGGAACTAATGAAAAACTGTTTTTT
>TRBV11-3|TRBD2|TRBJ2-3|-
CASSLALTSGGRSCTDTQYF
TGTGCCAGCAGCTTAGCCTTAACTAGCGGGGGACGTTCTTGCACAGATACGCAGTATTTT
>TRBV2|-|TRBJ2-6|once
CASRDSYGANVLTF
TGTGCCAGCAGGGACAGCTATGGGGCCAACGTCCTGACTTTC
>TRBV6-1|TRBD1|TRBJ1-2|few
CASREVQGAGYGYTF
TGTGCCAGCAGGGAAGTTCAGGGGGCAGGCTATGGCTACACCTTC
>TRBV28|TRBD1|TRBJ2-1|once
CASSTTGRLYNEQFF
TGTGCCAGCAGTACGACAGGGCGGCTATACAATGAGCAGTTCTTC
>TRBV7-9|-|TRBJ2-3|-
CASSTRTETDTQYF
TGTGCCAGCAGCACCAGGACAGAAACAGATACGCAGTATTTT